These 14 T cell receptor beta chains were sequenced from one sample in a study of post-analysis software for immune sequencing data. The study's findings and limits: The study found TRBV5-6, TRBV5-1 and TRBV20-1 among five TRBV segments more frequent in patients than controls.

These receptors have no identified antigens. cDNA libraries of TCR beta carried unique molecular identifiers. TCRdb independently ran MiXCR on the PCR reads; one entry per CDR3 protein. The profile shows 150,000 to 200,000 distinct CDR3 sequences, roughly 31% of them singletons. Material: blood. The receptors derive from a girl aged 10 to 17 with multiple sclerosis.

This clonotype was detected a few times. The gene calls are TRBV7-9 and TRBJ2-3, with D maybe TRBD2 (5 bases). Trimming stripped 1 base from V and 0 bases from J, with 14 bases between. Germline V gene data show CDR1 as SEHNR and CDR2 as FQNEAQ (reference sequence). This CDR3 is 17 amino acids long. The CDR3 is CASSLVLREPSTDTQYF. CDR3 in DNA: TGTGCCAGCAGCTTAGTGTTGAGGGAGCCAAGCACAGATACGCAGTATTTT.

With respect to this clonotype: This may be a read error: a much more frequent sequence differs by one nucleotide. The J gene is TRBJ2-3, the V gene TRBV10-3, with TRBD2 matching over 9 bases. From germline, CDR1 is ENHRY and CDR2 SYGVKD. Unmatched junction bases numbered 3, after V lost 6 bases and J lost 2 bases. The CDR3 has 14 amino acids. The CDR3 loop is CAIRREGITDTQYF. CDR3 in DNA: TGTGCCATCAGGCGGGAGGGCATCACAGATACGCAGTATTTT.

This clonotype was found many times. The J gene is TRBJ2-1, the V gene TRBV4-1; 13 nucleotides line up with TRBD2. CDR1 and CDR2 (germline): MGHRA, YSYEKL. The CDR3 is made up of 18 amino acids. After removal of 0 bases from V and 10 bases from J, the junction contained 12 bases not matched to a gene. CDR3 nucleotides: TGCGCCAGCAGCCAAGATCTGGTAGGACTAGCGGGAGAAGTCGAGCAGTTCTTC. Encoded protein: CASSQDLVGLAGEVEQFF.

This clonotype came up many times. CDR3 coding DNA: TGTGCCACCAGCCTAAACAGGGGAGACTACGAGCAGTACTTC. This translates into CATSLNRGDYEQYF. This chain joins TRBV15 and TRBJ2-7, with 7 bases aligning to TRBD1. The J segment lost 3 bases and the V segment lost 5 bases, leaving 7 bases of the junction unmatched. CDR3 length equals 14 residues. Germline assignment: CDR1 LNHNV and CDR2 YYDKDF (reference sequence).

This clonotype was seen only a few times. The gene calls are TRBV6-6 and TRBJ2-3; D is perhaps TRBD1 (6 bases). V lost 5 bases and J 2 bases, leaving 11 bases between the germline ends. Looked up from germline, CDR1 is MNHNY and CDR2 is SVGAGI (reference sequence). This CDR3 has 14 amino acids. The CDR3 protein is CASSPGTYTDTQYF. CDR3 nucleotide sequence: TGTGCCAGCAGTCCCGGGACATACACAGATACGCAGTATTTT.

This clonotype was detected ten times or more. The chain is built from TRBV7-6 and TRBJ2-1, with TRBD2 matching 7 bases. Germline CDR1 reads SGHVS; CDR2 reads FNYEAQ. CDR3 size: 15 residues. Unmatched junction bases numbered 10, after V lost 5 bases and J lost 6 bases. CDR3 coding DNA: TGTGCCAGCAGCGCCGATGGGAGGGGAAGCAATGAGCAGTTCTTC. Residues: CASSADGRGSNEQFF.

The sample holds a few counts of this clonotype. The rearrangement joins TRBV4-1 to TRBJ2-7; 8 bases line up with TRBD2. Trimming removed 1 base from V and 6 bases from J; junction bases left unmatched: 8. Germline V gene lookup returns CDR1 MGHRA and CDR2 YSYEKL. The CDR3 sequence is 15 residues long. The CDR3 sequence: CASSQGYGRESEQYF. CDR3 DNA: TGCGCCAGCAGCCAAGGGTACGGGAGGGAGTCCGAGCAGTACTTC.

CDR3 loop: CASSLVEGELFF. In DNA form, the CDR3 reads TGTGCCAGCAGCTTGGTTGAAGGGGAGCTGTTTTTT. This chain links TRBV5-6 with TRBJ2-2; no reliable D call. In germline, CDR1 is SGHDT, CDR2 YYEEEE. The V end lost 0 bases, the J end lost 8 bases, and 5 bases lay between the germline ends. This CDR3 comprises 12 residues.

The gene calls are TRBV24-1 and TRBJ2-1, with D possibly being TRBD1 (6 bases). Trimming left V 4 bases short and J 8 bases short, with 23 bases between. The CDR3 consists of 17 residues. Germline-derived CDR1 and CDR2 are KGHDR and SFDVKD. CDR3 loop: CATSDGTGTPRADEQFF. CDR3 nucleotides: TGTGCCACCAGTGACGGGACCGGGACACCAAGAGCGGATGAGCAGTTCTTC.

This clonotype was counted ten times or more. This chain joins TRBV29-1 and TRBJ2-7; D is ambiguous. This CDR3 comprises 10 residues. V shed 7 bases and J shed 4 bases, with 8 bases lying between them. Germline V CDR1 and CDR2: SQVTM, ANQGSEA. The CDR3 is CSAGDYEQYF. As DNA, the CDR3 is TGCAGCGCTGGGGATTACGAGCAGTACTTC.

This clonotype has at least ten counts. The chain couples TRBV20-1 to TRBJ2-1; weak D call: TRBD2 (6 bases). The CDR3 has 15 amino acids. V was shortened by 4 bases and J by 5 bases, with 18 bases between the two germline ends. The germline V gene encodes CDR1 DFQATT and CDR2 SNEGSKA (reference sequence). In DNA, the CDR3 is TGCAGTGCTATGGGGCCTAGCGCATCGAACAATGAGCAGTTCTTC. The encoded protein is CSAMGPSASNNEQFF.

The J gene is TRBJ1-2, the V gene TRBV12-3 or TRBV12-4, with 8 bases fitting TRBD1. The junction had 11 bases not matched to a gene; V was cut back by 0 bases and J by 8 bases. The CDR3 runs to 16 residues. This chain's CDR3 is CASSLALRQGIGGYTF. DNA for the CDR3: TGTGCCAGCAGTTTAGCGCTGAGACAGGGGATAGGAGGCTACACCTTC.

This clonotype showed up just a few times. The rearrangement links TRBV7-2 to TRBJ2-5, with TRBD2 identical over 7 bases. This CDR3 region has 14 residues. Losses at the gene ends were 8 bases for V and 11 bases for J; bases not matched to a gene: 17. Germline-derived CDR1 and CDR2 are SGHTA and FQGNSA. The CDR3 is CASWRGGSRLEQYF. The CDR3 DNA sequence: TGTGCCAGCTGGCGGGGCGGGAGTAGGTTAGAGCAGTACTTC. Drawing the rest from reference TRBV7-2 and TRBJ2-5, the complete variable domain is GAGVSQSPSNKVTEKGKDVELRCDPISGHTALYWYRQSLGQGLEFLIYFQGNSAPDKSGLPSDRFSAERTGGSVSTLTIQRTQQEDSAVYLCASWRGGSRLEQYFGPGTRLLVL.

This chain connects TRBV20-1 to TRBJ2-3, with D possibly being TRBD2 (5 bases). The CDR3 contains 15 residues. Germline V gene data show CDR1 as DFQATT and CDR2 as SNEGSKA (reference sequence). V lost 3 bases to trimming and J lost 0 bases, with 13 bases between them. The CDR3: CSARAGRASTDTQYF. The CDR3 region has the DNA TGCAGTGCTAGGGCCGGGCGGGCTAGCACAGATACGCAGTATTTT.